This TCR beta chain was obtained from a study of cytomegalovirus exposure and HLA in healthy donors. Looking at the study overall: Earlier results showed approximately 110 million unique TCR beta sequences derived from about 179 million T cells. Drawn from HLA-typed donors, 80 million to 95 million unique TCRs were held in an early data release.

The PCR ran on 60 Vbeta and 13 Jbeta primers. Sequencing was performed with immunoSEQ multiplex PCR; in TCRdb, only in-frame clones are kept and a portion is missing. This table has about 100,000 clones, around three quarters appearing once. V lost 0 bases to trimming and J lost 2 bases, with 4 bases between them. This CDR3 spans 14 amino acids. Germline V lookup: CDR1 SGHTA, CDR2 FQGNSA. This clone showed up just once. Its antigen is not known. Study-wide findings and caveats: What was likely a sequencing artifact was a cluster of highly shared sequence variants. Most of the CMV-associated TCR beta chains (in a later analysis) appeared to be HLA-restricted.

Sample: PBMCs. V is TRBV7-2 and J is TRBJ2-2, with D unclear. This clonotype was sampled from a female donor in good health and CMV-seropositive. CDR3 sequence (DNA): TGTGCCAGCAGCTTAGCCAGAAACACCGGGGAGCTGTTTTTT. Encoded protein: CASSLARNTGELFF.